These 19 T cell receptor beta chains were all obtained from the same sample, sequenced in a study of blood T cell repertoires in COVID-19 (dated by TCRdb to between 2020 and 2021). Libraries were prepared through the immunoSEQ multiplex PCR assay. TCRdb stores this immuneACCESS table with in-frame sequences only. Part of the clones is absent; in the studies checked, under half of the shortfall reflects unresolved V genes, and no reason is known for the rest. A total of approximately 220,000 clones appear in this sample, 83% of them only once. 2.5% of the sample is in the top ten clones. The sample was peripheral blood. Every receptor here comes from a woman in her 40s with active or convalescent COVID-19.

This sequence joins TRBV5-1 and TRBJ1-3; D unclear. Per the germline V gene, CDR1 is SGHRS and CDR2 is YFSETQ. The CDR3 sequence is 12 residues long. Trimming cost V 3 bases and J 4 bases, with 5 bases left between them. CDR3 nucleotide sequence: TGCGCCAGCAGCTCAGAAGGAAACACCATATATTTT. As protein: CASSSEGNTIYF.

V usage is TRBV28 and J usage is TRBJ2-5; TRBD2 matches 8 bases. Germline V gene data show CDR1 as MDHEN and CDR2 as SYDVKM. V lost 4 bases and J lost 4; bases outside the gene matches: 8. This CDR3 region has 15 residues. CDR3 sequence: CASSSGALAGETQYF. In nucleotides, the CDR3 is TGTGCCAGCAGTTCCGGGGCTCTAGCGGGAGAGACCCAGTACTTC.

The genes are TRBV6-2 or TRBV6-3 and TRBJ2-3; TRBD1 matches 7 bases. Trimming removed 4 bases from V and 0 bases from J; junction bases left unmatched: 16. The germline V gene encodes CDR1 MNHEY and CDR2 SVGEGT. This CDR3 is 19 amino acids long. This CDR3 is CASSSTGQDFRHSTDTQYF. DNA for the CDR3: TGTGCCAGCAGTTCCACCGGACAGGACTTTCGGCACAGCACAGATACGCAGTATTTT.

The CDR3 nucleotides are TGTGCCAGCTCAAGTCCAGGGGACACTGAAGCTTTCTTT. As protein: CASSSPGDTEAFF. The chain employs TRBV18 and TRBJ1-1; possibly TRBD1 for D (6 bases). Germline V gene data show CDR1 as KGHSH and CDR2 as LQKENI. The CDR3 has 13 amino acids. With 5 bases removed from V and 3 bases from J, the gap between germline ends came to 10 bases. Complete variable domain (other parts from reference TRBV18 and TRBJ1-1): NAGVMQNPRHLVRRRGQEARLRCSPMKGHSHVYWYRQLPEEGLKFMVYLQKENIIDESGMPKERFSAEFPKEGPSILRIQQVVRGDSAAYFCASSSPGDTEAFFGQGTRLTVV.

The chain has TRBV19 and TRBJ1-3; D is unresolved. The germline V gene encodes CDR1 LNHDA and CDR2 SQIVND (reference sequence). The CDR3 is made up of 14 amino acids. Trimming took 6 bases from V and 2 from J, leaving 11 bases between them. This CDR3 reads CASSAPGAGNTIYF. The CDR3, as DNA: TGTGCCAGTAGCGCCCCCGGGGCTGGAAACACCATATATTTT.

This clone showed up just once. V usage is TRBV12-3 or TRBV12-4 and J usage is TRBJ2-7; 7 nucleotides align to TRBD1. The CDR3 totals 13 residues. After removal of 5 bases from V and 6 bases from J, the junction contained 7 bases not matched to a gene. As DNA, the CDR3 is TGTGCCAGCAGTAGAACCCGGGACAGCGAGCAGTACTTC. Amino acid sequence: CASSRTRDSEQYF.

This chain uses TRBV5-1 with TRBJ1-2; TRBD1 aligns across 7 bases. CDR1 is SGHRS and CDR2 is YFSETQ in the germline V gene. Trimming removed 7 bases from V and 8 bases from J; junction bases left unmatched: 23. The CDR3 is 17 residues long. The CDR3 nucleotides read TGCGCCAGCCGCCTCTACAAACAGGGGCTTGTTGATAGAGGCTACACCTTC. It encodes CASRLYKQGLVDRGYTF.

J is TRBJ1-1 and V is TRBV27; 9 bases map to TRBD1. The V gene's germline CDR1 is MNHEY and CDR2 SMNVEV (reference sequence). Trimming at V came to 4 bases and at J to 5 bases, leaving 5 bases not matched to a gene. CDR3 size: 14 residues. CDR3 region: CASSSGQGKTEAFF. The CDR3 bases are TGTGCCAGCAGTTCCGGACAGGGGAAGACTGAAGCTTTCTTT.

The gene calls are TRBV5-4 and TRBJ2-3; 13 nucleotides agree with TRBD2. Germline values: CDR1 SGHNT, CDR2 YYREEE (reference sequence). The CDR3 totals 17 residues. V lost 2 bases and J lost 2; bases outside the gene matches: 5. Here the CDR3 reads CASSLLAGGRATDTQYF. CDR3 bases: TGTGCCAGCAGCTTACTAGCGGGGGGGCGGGCCACAGATACGCAGTATTTT.

This chain uses TRBV6-5 with TRBJ2-1; 10 nucleotides agree with TRBD1. Trimming cost V 6 bases and J 8 bases; bases outside gene matches: 10. This CDR3 is built from 15 residues. Germline V gene data show CDR1 as MNHEY and CDR2 as SVGAGI. CDR3 region: CASSYTPGQGYEQFF. The CDR3 DNA follows: TGTGCCAGCAGCTATACCCCGGGACAGGGGTATGAGCAGTTCTTC.

V usage is TRBV25-1 and J usage is TRBJ2-1, with 7 positions matching TRBD2. The CDR3 is 15 residues long. Germline CDR1 MGHDK, CDR2 SYGVNS. J lost 5 bases, V lost 4 bases, and 8 bases had no gene match. The CDR3 sequence is CASSGTGGLDNEQFF. DNA of the CDR3: TGTGCCAGCAGTGGTACGGGAGGTCTGGACAATGAGCAGTTCTTC.

The chain recombines TRBV5-1 with TRBJ1-2, with D possibly matching TRBD1 (6 bases). The CDR3 runs 14 residues. Looked up from germline, CDR1 is SGHRS and CDR2 is YFSETQ. V lost 0 bases, J lost 6 bases, and 12 bases lay in between. The CDR3 protein is CASSLGDTRDGYTF. For the CDR3, the DNA is TGCGCCAGCAGCTTGGGGGACACTCGGGATGGCTACACCTTC.

The chain is built from TRBV28 and TRBJ1-1; possibly TRBD1 for D (6 bases). CDR1 MDHEN and CDR2 SYDVKM come from the germline V gene. This CDR3 is built from 12 residues. Trimming cost V 5 bases and J 11 bases, with 15 bases left between them. The CDR3 reads CASSIPGQGAFF. As DNA, the CDR3 is TGTGCCAGCAGTATACCGGGACAAGGGGCTTTCTTT.

As regards this clone: The same CDR3 arises from other DNA sequences in this sample as well. The CDR3: CASSGTSGRTGELFF. DNA of the CDR3: TGTGCCAGCAGCGGGACTAGCGGGCGAACTGGGGAGCTGTTTTTT. The chain recombines TRBV9 with TRBJ2-2, with TRBD2 matching over 11 bases. CDR1 and CDR2 (germline): SGDLS, YYNGEE. This CDR3 has 15 amino acids. V was pared by 3 bases and J by 8 bases, with 6 bases of the junction left unmatched. Using reference TRBV9 and TRBJ2-2 for the parts outside the CDR3, the full variable domain is DSGVTQTPKHLITATGQRVTLRCSPRSGDLSVYWYQQSLDQGLQFLIQYYNGEERAKGNILERFSAQQFPDLHSELNLSSLELGDSALYFCASSGTSGRTGELFFGEGSRLTVL.

V and J are TRBV5-1 and TRBJ1-1; 7 bases fit TRBD1. Germline loops: CDR1 SGHRS, CDR2 YFSETQ. V gave up 4 bases and J gave up 1 base; unmatched junction bases: 7. The CDR3 consists of 15 residues. CDR3 sequence: CASSAGQAGNTEAFF. In DNA, the CDR3 is TGCGCCAGCAGCGCCGGACAGGCGGGGAACACTGAAGCTTTCTTT.

The V and J genes are TRBV7-2 and TRBJ1-2, with 8 positions matching TRBD1. J lost 6 bases, V lost 7 bases, and 13 bases had no gene match. The length of the CDR3 is 15 residues. Germline V gene data show CDR1 as SGHTA and CDR2 as FQGNSA. The CDR3 region has the DNA TGTGCCAGCACCCTTAGGCAGGGGGCGCGCGATGGCTACACCTTC. Translation gives CASTLRQGARDGYTF.

The chain has TRBV12-3 or TRBV12-4 and TRBJ1-5; the D is unclear. V dropped 3 bases and J dropped 5 bases, with 2 bases sitting between them. The CDR3 length is 11 residues. In DNA form, the CDR3 reads TGTGCCAGCAGTTTCGATCAGCCCCAGCATTTT. Amino acid sequence: CASSFDQPQHF.

With regard to this clone: A read error may explain this, as a much larger clone is one base away. The sample carries other DNA sequences with the same CDR3. The chain carries TRBV9 and TRBJ2-3, with D perhaps matching TRBD1 or TRBD2 (6 bases each). The length of the CDR3 is 15 residues. Germline CDR1 and CDR2: SGDLS and YYNGEE. CDR3 residues: CASSVGGQKTDTQYF. Here the CDR3 DNA reads TGCGCCAGCAGCGTAGGGGGGCAGAAGACAGATACGCAGTATTTT.

The chain carries TRBV5-6 and TRBJ1-5; 10 bases are a match to TRBD1. The CDR3 is 19 amino acids. V gave up 0 bases and J gave up 0 bases; unmatched junction bases: 9. Germline CDR1 is SGHDT and CDR2 is YYEEEE. CDR3 protein: CASSLAGQGPFYSNQPQHF. The DNA of the CDR3 is TGTGCCAGCAGCTTGGCGGGACAGGGGCCCTTTTATAGCAATCAGCCCCAGCATTTT.